A single sample gave rise to the 9 T cell receptor beta chains below, sequenced in a study of blood T cell repertoires in COVID-19. Produced via immunoSEQ multiplex PCR; TCRdb's table is partial and in-frame only. This table has about 190,000 clones, 70% to 90% appearing once. Material for sequencing was peripheral blood. These TCRs come from a woman between 40 and 55 years old who had recovered from COVID-19.

The chain combines TRBV2 with TRBJ2-7; tentatively, D is TRBD2 (6 bases). V lost 7 bases, J lost 6 bases, and 13 bases lay in between. The CDR3 has 12 amino acids. Germline-derived CDR1 and CDR2 are SNHLY and FYNNEI. CDR3 loop: CASTRRASEQYF. CDR3 nucleotide sequence: TGTGCCAGCACCCGGAGGGCCAGCGAGCAGTACTTC.

The J gene is TRBJ2-1, the V gene TRBV30; TRBD2 matches 12 bases. The germline gives CDR1 GTSNPN, CDR2 SVGIG (reference sequence). V gave up 3 bases and J gave up 2 bases; unmatched junction bases: 2. The CDR3 has 15 residues. The CDR3 DNA follows: TGTGCCTGGAGACTAGCGGGAGGACCCTACAATGAGCAGTTCTTC. It yields the protein CAWRLAGGPYNEQFF.

The chain combines TRBV3-1 (or the pseudogene TRBV3-2) with TRBJ2-7; D possibly corresponds to TRBD1 (7 bases). V gave up 5 bases and J gave up 4 bases, with 15 bases separating them. Germline V gives CDR1 LGHDT, CDR2 YNNKEL (reference sequence). This CDR3 comprises 14 residues. The CDR3 coding sequence is TGTGCCAGCAGCTACAGGGGTGGGGGGTACGAGCAGTACTTC. Translating it yields CASSYRGGGYEQYF.

The chain combines TRBV19 with TRBJ1-5, with TRBD1 identical over 7 bases. The CDR3 is 14 amino acids. From germline, CDR1 is LNHDA and CDR2 SQIVND (reference sequence). V was clipped by 6 bases and J by 5 bases; unmatched bases: 7. CDR3 DNA: TGTGCCAGTAGGCCGGGACAGCCATATCAGCCCCAGCATTTT. Translated: CASRPGQPYQPQHF.

The CDR3: CASSFGGTNEKLFF. As DNA, the CDR3 is TGTGCCAGCAGCTTCGGGGGAACTAATGAAAAACTGTTTTTT. The chain couples TRBV7-9 to TRBJ1-4; tentative D call: TRBD1 (5 bases). The CDR3 loop spans 14 amino acids. Germline CDR1 SEHNR, CDR2 FQNEAQ (reference sequence). Trimming took 3 bases from V and 1 from J, leaving 6 bases between them.

The V gene is TRBV13, the J gene TRBJ2-5; 10 bases fit TRBD1. Germline CDR1 is PRHDT and CDR2 is FYEKMQ (reference sequence). Trimming removed 2 bases from V and 5 bases from J; junction bases left unmatched: 8. The CDR3 has 16 residues. The CDR3 region has the DNA TGTGCCAGCAGCTTAAGGACAGGGGGTCTTCGGGAGACCCAGTACTTC. Residues: CASSLRTGGLRETQYF.

The chain links TRBV3-1 (or the pseudogene TRBV3-2) to TRBJ1-1, with 9 nucleotides matching TRBD1. The CDR3 has 15 amino acids. CDR1 LGHDT and CDR2 YNNKEL come from the germline V gene (reference sequence). Trimming took 4 bases from V and 1 from J; bases not matched to a gene: 4. The CDR3 region has the DNA TGTGCCAGCAGCCCGGGACAGGGTTGGAACACTGAAGCTTTCTTT. It is translated as CASSPGQGWNTEAFF.

The V call is TRBV20-1, the J call TRBJ2-1; 8 bases align to TRBD1. This CDR3 is built from 11 residues. CDR1 and CDR2 (germline): DFQATT, SNEGSKA (reference sequence). V lost 7 bases and J lost 8; bases outside the gene matches: 4. As DNA, the CDR3 is TGCAGTGTAGACAGGGGCTATGAGCAGTTCTTC. Its protein is CSVDRGYEQFF.

The genes are TRBV5-1 and TRBJ1-2; 9 bases align to TRBD1. The germline V gene has CDR1 SGHRS and CDR2 YFSETQ. V trimming: 6 bases; J trimming: 4 bases; junction bases outside the gene matches: 10. CDR3 length: 15 amino acids. This CDR3 is CASTSITGGTYGYTF. The CDR3 DNA follows: TGCGCCAGCACTTCCATAACAGGGGGCACCTATGGCTACACCTTC. Complete variable domain (other parts from reference TRBV5-1 and TRBJ1-2): KAGVTQTPRYLIKTRGQQVTLSCSPISGHRSVSWYQQTPGQGLQFLFEYFSETQRNKGNFPGRFSGRQFSNSRSEMNVSTLELGDSALYLCASTSITGGTYGYTFGSGTRLTVV.